Presented here are 25 T cell receptor beta chains from one specimen sequenced in a study of patients and donors after allogeneic stem cell transplantation. TCRdb fed the RT-PCR reads into MiXCR, producing one record per CDR3 protein. The sample yields about 200,000 distinct CDR3 sequences, 41% seen once. The specimen was blood, either unsorted or a sorted T cell fraction (not recorded which). The receptor set was obtained from a human donor who was either an allogeneic HSCT recipient or a stem cell or donor lymphocyte infusion donor (not recorded which). It is not recorded whose cells these are; they may come from a transplant donor.

The genes are TRBV7-2 and TRBJ2-1; D possibly matches TRBD1 or TRBD2 (5 bases each). The ends were cut back, 0 bases at V and 0 bases at J, with 15 bases in the middle. CDR3 length equals 18 residues. CDR1 SGHTA and CDR2 FQGNSA come from the germline V gene. The CDR3 loop is CASSLAHSPGSSYNEQFF. The CDR3 DNA reads as TGTGCCAGCAGCTTAGCGCATTCACCAGGGAGCTCCTACAATGAGCAGTTCTTC.

V usage is TRBV7-9 and J usage is TRBJ1-2; 7 nucleotides align to TRBD1. Per the germline V gene, CDR1 is SEHNR and CDR2 is FQNEAQ (reference sequence). This CDR3 region has 14 residues. With 5 bases clipped from V and 6 bases from J, the junction kept 9 bases outside the gene matches. CDR3 amino acids: CASSLLGDSDGYTF. CDR3 nucleotides: TGTGCCAGCAGCCTCCTCGGGGACAGCGATGGCTACACCTTC.

This clonotype was observed a handful of times. The chain links TRBV6-2 or TRBV6-3 to TRBJ2-1; 10 bases map to TRBD2. The trim removed 8 bases at V and 3 bases at J, leaving 4 bases unmatched. CDR1 and CDR2 (germline): MNHEY, SVGEGT. This CDR3 has 14 residues. CDR3 in amino acids: CASEREGLYNEQFF. CDR3 in DNA: TGTGCCAGCGAGCGGGAGGGCCTCTACAATGAGCAGTTCTTC.

Written as DNA, the CDR3 is TGTGCCAGCAGTGATCTGGGGGTAGGTTTTTGGAGCAATCAGCCCCAGCATTTT. It yields the protein CASSDLGVGFWSNQPQHF. The chain joins TRBV6-1 to TRBJ1-5; D perhaps matches TRBD1 (5 bases). The V and J ends lost 3 bases and 1 base respectively, with 19 bases between them. Germline-derived CDR1 and CDR2 are MNHNS and SASEGT. The CDR3 has 18 residues.

This chain connects TRBV7-6 to TRBJ2-3; maybe TRBD2 (5 bases). The CDR3 consists of 16 residues. V was trimmed by 0 bases and J by 0 bases, leaving 10 bases between them. Germline CDR1 SGHVS, CDR2 FNYEAQ. Here the CDR3 reads CASSLAVGRSTDTQYF. CDR3 sequence (DNA): TGTGCCAGCAGCTTAGCCGTAGGGAGAAGCACAGATACGCAGTATTTT.

The chain joins TRBV7-9 to TRBJ1-1; D is possibly TRBD1 (6 bases). V lost 10 bases, J lost 1 base, and 13 bases lay in between. The CDR3 runs 13 residues. CDR1 and CDR2 (germline): SEHNR, FQNEAQ (reference sequence). The CDR3: CANDRTENTEAFF. The CDR3 DNA is TGTGCCAATGACCGGACAGAGAACACTGAAGCTTTCTTT.

The chain couples TRBV20-1 to TRBJ1-1, with D possibly being TRBD1 (6 bases). The germline gives CDR1 DFQATT, CDR2 SNEGSKA (reference sequence). The CDR3 runs to 13 residues. The CDR3, as DNA: TGCAGGCCCGAGGGGGGGGTGAACACTGAAGCTTTCTTT. Translated, it gives CRPEGGVNTEAFF.

V usage is TRBV7-2 and J usage is TRBJ2-5, with D perhaps TRBD2 (5 bases). The CDR3 consists of 15 residues. Germline values: CDR1 SGHTA, CDR2 FQGNSA. V was trimmed by 1 base and J by 1 base, leaving 10 bases between them. CDR3 nucleotides: TGTGCCAGCAGCTTAGTGTGGACTCCCCAAGAGACCCAGTACTTC. Its translation: CASSLVWTPQETQYF.

The sample holds many counts of this clonotype. The chain couples TRBV24-1 to TRBJ1-1; tentative D call: TRBD1 (5 bases). The CDR3 has 14 amino acids. V was cut by 4 bases and J by 1 base, with 9 bases left in between. Germline values: CDR1 KGHDR, CDR2 SFDVKD. CDR3 sequence: CATSEGRANTEAFF. The CDR3 region has the DNA TGTGCCACCAGTGAGGGCAGGGCGAACACTGAAGCTTTCTTT.

V gene TRBV3-1 combines with J gene TRBJ2-5, with TRBD2 matching over 8 bases. CDR3 length: 13 amino acids. The germline gives CDR1 LGHDT, CDR2 YNNKEL (reference sequence). The V gene end was trimmed by 3 bases and the J gene end by 5 bases; junction bases not matched to a gene: 2. The DNA for the CDR3 is TGTGCCAGCAGCCACCCGGGAGGGGAGACCCAGTACTTC. Protein sequence: CASSHPGGETQYF.

This clonotype was observed a few times. The genes are TRBV18 and TRBJ2-7, with D maybe TRBD1 (6 bases). Germline lookup yields CDR1 KGHSH and CDR2 LQKENI. The CDR3 consists of 17 residues. Trimming shortened V by 4 bases and J by 1 base, and 20 bases separated the two germline ends. For the CDR3, the DNA is TGTGCCAGCTCACTGTACGGCAGGGGAAGGGCATCCTACGAGCAGTACTTC. Amino acid sequence: CASSLYGRGRASYEQYF.

This clonotype was seen only a few times. V and J are TRBV27 and TRBJ1-1; no definite D call. The length of the CDR3 is 14 residues. Trimming took 4 bases from V and 1 from J, leaving 10 bases between them. Per germline, CDR1 MNHEY and CDR2 SMNVEV (reference sequence). The CDR3 protein is CASSSLTGNTEAFF. In DNA, the CDR3 is TGTGCCAGCAGTTCCCTGACGGGGAACACTGAAGCTTTCTTT.

The chain recombines TRBV4-3 with TRBJ2-2; 7 nucleotides align to TRBD1. V lost 2 bases and J lost 0; bases outside the gene matches: 3. From germline, CDR1 is LGHNA and CDR2 YSLEER. The CDR3 extends over 16 amino acids. The CDR3 loop is CASSQSQGANTGELFF. The CDR3 region has the DNA TGCGCCAGCAGCCAATCCCAGGGGGCGAACACCGGGGAGCTGTTTTTT.

The V gene is TRBV18, the J gene TRBJ1-1, with a weak D call TRBD1 (6 bases). CDR1 is KGHSH and CDR2 is LQKENI in the germline V gene. V dropped 3 bases and J dropped 2 bases, with 13 bases sitting between them. The CDR3 has 15 amino acids. DNA of the CDR3: TGTGCCAGCTCACCCGCGACAGGCCGAAACACTGAAGCTTTCTTT. This encodes CASSPATGRNTEAFF.

CDR3 DNA: TGTGCCAGCAGCCAGGGACTAGCGGGAGTCAATGAGCAGTTCTTC. Encoded protein: CASSQGLAGVNEQFF. V and J are TRBV4-2 and TRBJ2-1; TRBD2 agrees at 14 bases. The germline CDR1 and CDR2 sequences are LGHNA and YNFKEQ. This CDR3 is 15 amino acids long. The trim removed 3 bases at V and 6 bases at J, leaving 1 base unmatched.

At least ten counts were recorded for this clonotype. The V and J genes are TRBV12-3 or TRBV12-4 and TRBJ1-6; D ambiguous. The V end was cut by 5 bases, the J end by 9 bases, with 8 bases between. There are 12 residues in the CDR3. CDR3 protein: CASSPGSSPLHF. CDR3 sequence (DNA): TGTGCCAGCAGTCCCGGCTCTTCACCCCTCCACTTT.

V usage is TRBV28 and J usage is TRBJ2-7; TRBD1 agrees at 8 bases. The CDR3 sequence is 15 residues long. V lost 2 bases to trimming and J lost 3 bases; unmatched junction nucleotides: 6. Germline V gene lookup returns CDR1 MDHEN and CDR2 SYDVKM. The CDR3 spells CASSLGGQALYEQYF. Written as DNA, the CDR3 is TGTGCCAGCAGTTTAGGGGGACAGGCACTCTACGAGCAGTACTTC.

This clonotype was found a few times. This chain joins TRBV7-9 and TRBJ1-1; D is unclear. Germline values: CDR1 SEHNR, CDR2 FQNEAQ (reference sequence). The V end lost 1 base, the J end lost 1 base, and 13 bases lay between the germline ends. The CDR3 is 16 residues long. CDR3 in DNA: TGTGCCAGCAGCTTAGTAGACCCGGGAAGGAACACTGAAGCTTTCTTT. Its translation is CASSLVDPGRNTEAFF.

This clonotype was counted between two and nine times. This rearrangement joins TRBV6-5 to TRBJ1-6; D might be TRBD1 (5 bases). CDR3 size: 16 residues. Germline lookup yields CDR1 MNHEY and CDR2 SVGAGI. V lost 4 bases and J lost 7, with 17 bases in between. As DNA, the CDR3 is TGTGCCAGCAGTTTCTTAACGGGGGAAGGGAATTCACCCCTCCACTTT. This translates into CASSFLTGEGNSPLHF.

Worth noting for this clonotype: At one of its ends the junction is not consistent with the germline gene, which may arise from a read error. This chain uses TRBV6-1 with TRBJ1-1; D unclear. Germline CDR1 is MNHNS and CDR2 is SASEGT. CDR3 length equals 10 residues. CDR3: CASSVAGPEF. CDR3 nucleotides: TGTGCCAGCAGCGTCGCCGGTCCGGAATTT.

This clonotype was seen more than once but under ten times. The gene calls are TRBV20-1 and TRBJ1-2, with D unclear. The CDR3 has 15 amino acids. CDR1 and CDR2 (germline): DFQATT, SNEGSKA (reference sequence). Trimming removed 2 bases at V and 0 bases at J, with 13 bases between. CDR3 loop: CSARKAAVTNYGYTF. CDR3 nucleotides: TGCAGTGCTAGAAAGGCTGCAGTGACTAACTATGGCTACACCTTC.

The rearrangement uses TRBV12-3 or TRBV12-4 and TRBJ2-7; 7 nucleotides line up with TRBD2. This CDR3 has 15 amino acids. J lost 2 bases, V lost 3 bases, and 7 bases had no gene match. The CDR3 reads CASSLLSGAAYEQYF. The DNA of the CDR3 is TGTGCCAGCAGTTTGCTGAGCGGGGCTGCCTACGAGCAGTACTTC.

This rearrangement joins TRBV6-5 to TRBJ2-5, with 12 bases matching TRBD2. Per the germline V gene, CDR1 is MNHEY and CDR2 is SVGAGI. The CDR3 length is 15 residues. Germline trimming cut 2 bases from V and 9 bases from J; bases unmatched to any gene: 7. CDR3 coding DNA: TGTGCCAGCAGTTACCCGACTAGCGGGAGCCGGGCCCAGTACTTC. It codes for CASSYPTSGSRAQYF.

This clonotype was seen a few times. This sequence joins TRBV9 and TRBJ2-7, with 9 bases fitting TRBD1. The J segment lost 0 bases and the V segment lost 3 bases, leaving 4 bases of the junction unmatched. Germline CDR1 reads SGDLS; CDR2 reads YYNGEE. The CDR3 totals 15 residues. CDR3 sequence (DNA): TGTGCCAGCAGCGCTGGGACAGGGCTCTCCTACGAGCAGTACTTC. Residues: CASSAGTGLSYEQYF.

V and J are TRBV5-1 and TRBJ2-3; the D is unclear. There are 14 residues in the CDR3. Looked up from germline, CDR1 is SGHRS and CDR2 is YFSETQ. V lost 4 bases to trimming and J lost 1 base, with 10 bases between them. The CDR3: CASSPVLGTDTQYF. The CDR3 DNA is TGCGCCAGCAGCCCCGTGTTAGGCACAGATACGCAGTATTTT.